A single sample gave rise to the 15 T cell receptor beta chains below, sequenced in a study of cytotoxic CD8 clonotypes in ibrutinib-treated CLL. TCRdb's table, derived via immunoSEQ multiplex PCR, lists solely in-frame clones and lacks some. The table lists about 300,000 clones, over 60% of them singletons. The input for sequencing was PBMCs, taken after 36 months of ibrutinib treatment. The receptors originated from a human donor with chronic lymphocytic leukemia.

This clone was counted only a few times. The chain carries TRBV4-1 and TRBJ2-3; tentative D call: TRBD2 (6 bases). Germline V gene data show CDR1 as MGHRA and CDR2 as YSYEKL. V lost 1 base, J lost 4 bases, and 15 bases lay in between. CDR3 length: 16 residues. CDR3 region: CASSQVGLVGADTQYF. CDR3 bases: TGCGCCAGCAGCCAAGTGGGACTCGTAGGGGCAGATACGCAGTATTTT.

Only one count was recorded for this clone. CDR3 amino acids: CAWSVTGGLTEAFF. The DNA of the CDR3 is TGTGCCTGGAGTGTCACAGGGGGCCTGACTGAAGCTTTCTTT. The V gene is TRBV30, the J gene TRBJ1-1, with TRBD1 matching 9 bases. The CDR3 totals 14 residues. From germline, CDR1 is GTSNPN and CDR2 SVGIG (reference sequence). V shed 0 bases and J 5 bases; nucleotides not matched to a gene: 4.

The gene calls are TRBV5-6 and TRBJ2-1, with TRBD1 matching over 11 bases. The V gene's germline CDR1 is SGHDT and CDR2 YYEEEE. With 1 base clipped from V and 8 bases from J, the junction kept 2 bases outside the gene matches. The CDR3 loop spans 14 amino acids. DNA of the CDR3: TGTGCCAGCAGCTTGAGGACAGGGGGCGATGAGCAGTTCTTC. Translation: CASSLRTGGDEQFF.

The chain is built from TRBV9 and TRBJ2-7, with 11 bases identical to TRBD1. V lost 4 bases and J lost 5; bases outside the gene matches: 11. This CDR3 contains 16 residues. Germline lookup yields CDR1 SGDLS and CDR2 YYNGEE. CDR3 protein: CASSPRTGGPLHEQYF. For the CDR3, the DNA is TGTGCCAGCAGCCCCCGGACAGGGGGCCCATTACACGAGCAGTACTTC.

This clone has just a few counts. The chain is built from TRBV5-1 and TRBJ2-7, with TRBD1 matching over 7 bases. This CDR3 comprises 12 residues. Germline V gives CDR1 SGHRS, CDR2 YFSETQ. Trimming removed 4 bases from V and 4 bases from J; junction bases left unmatched: 2. CDR3 residues: CASSLQGYEQYF. Here the CDR3 DNA reads TGCGCCAGCAGCCTACAGGGGTACGAGCAGTACTTC.

The gene calls are TRBV6-6 and TRBJ2-1; TRBD2 is a possible D gene (6 bases). The CDR3 is 15 amino acids. Germline-derived CDR1 and CDR2 are MNHNY and SVGAGI (reference sequence). The V end lost 2 bases, the J end lost 2 bases, and 10 bases lay between the germline ends. Here the CDR3 DNA reads TGTGCCAGCAGTTACACCGGGACTCCCTACAATGAGCAGTTCTTC. This sequence encodes CASSYTGTPYNEQFF.

This clone was recorded only once. The chain joins TRBV10-3 to TRBJ2-3; D ambiguous. The CDR3 is 16 residues long. Trimming removed 4 bases from V and 0 bases from J, with 14 bases in between. Germline V gene sequence: CDR1 ENHRY, CDR2 SYGVKD. The CDR3 DNA sequence: TGTGCCATCAGTGGGTCCCTCCAAGGGAGCACAGATACGCAGTATTTT. Encoded protein: CAISGSLQGSTDTQYF.

J is TRBJ2-1 and V is TRBV9; TRBD2 matches 8 bases. Germline CDR1 and CDR2: SGDLS and YYNGEE. Trimming at V came to 1 base and at J to 3 bases, leaving 3 bases not matched to a gene. This CDR3 comprises 15 residues. The CDR3 DNA follows: TGTGCCAGCAGCGTAATTACTAGCGGCTACAATGAGCAGTTCTTC. Translation: CASSVITSGYNEQFF.

The V gene is TRBV9, the J gene TRBJ2-5; TRBD1 matches 12 bases. This CDR3 comprises 15 residues. Germline CDR1 and CDR2: SGDLS and YYNGEE. V was clipped by 0 bases and J by 4 bases; unmatched bases: 1. The CDR3 nucleotides read TGTGCCAGCAGCGTAGGGGACAGGGGGCTAGAGACCCAGTACTTC. It is translated as CASSVGDRGLETQYF.

The chain carries TRBV7-3 and TRBJ2-3; 7 positions match TRBD2. With 5 bases clipped from V and 3 bases from J, the junction kept 11 bases outside the gene matches. Germline loops: CDR1 SGHTA, CDR2 FQGTGA. The CDR3 spans 16 residues. CDR3 loop: CASSPARLALTDTQYF. CDR3 DNA sequence: TGTGCCAGCAGCCCTGCCCGACTAGCTCTGACAGATACGCAGTATTTT.

This sequence joins TRBV5-6 and TRBJ1-1; 7 bases line up with TRBD1. V lost 5 bases, J lost 13 bases, and 14 bases stayed unmatched. The CDR3 is 13 residues long. Per germline, CDR1 SGHDT and CDR2 YYEEEE. CDR3 bases: TGTGCCAGCAGTCTTGGCCCACAGGGGCACCGTTTCTTT. Protein: CASSLGPQGHRFF.

This clone appeared a single time. The chain uses TRBV25-1 and TRBJ2-1; possibly TRBD2 for D (5 bases). The CDR3 spans 15 residues. Germline assignment: CDR1 MGHDK and CDR2 SYGVNS. Trimming shortened V by 8 bases and J by 0 bases, and 14 bases separated the two germline ends. This CDR3 reads CASAPRELSYNEQFF. CDR3 sequence (DNA): TGTGCCAGCGCGCCCCGGGAACTCTCCTACAATGAGCAGTTCTTC.

The V gene is TRBV28, the J gene TRBJ1-1; unclear D gene. Germline V gives CDR1 MDHEN, CDR2 SYDVKM. Trimming stripped 6 bases from V and 4 bases from J, with 9 bases between. The CDR3 covers 12 residues. The CDR3 region is CASRPQPTEAFF. The CDR3 DNA follows: TGTGCCAGCAGACCTCAGCCCACTGAAGCTTTCTTT.

The chain has TRBV4-1 and TRBJ2-7; D is tentatively TRBD1 or TRBD2 (5 bases each). From germline, CDR1 is MGHRA and CDR2 YSYEKL. The length of the CDR3 is 16 residues. Trimming took 2 bases from V and 6 from J, leaving 20 bases between them. CDR3 sequence: CASSQTLGVGRTEQYF. The CDR3 DNA reads as TGCGCCAGCAGCCAAACCTTGGGGGTAGGAAGAACCGAGCAGTACTTC.

CDR3 residues: CASSSGQGGNEKLFF. The CDR3 region has the DNA TGTGCCAGCAGTTCGGGACAGGGGGGTAATGAAAAACTGTTTTTT. The rearrangement uses TRBV27 and TRBJ1-4; 11 nucleotides agree with TRBD1. V was pared by 4 bases and J by 4 bases, with 2 bases of the junction left unmatched. The CDR3 runs to 15 residues. Germline CDR1 MNHEY, CDR2 SMNVEV (reference sequence).